A single sample gave rise to the 13 T cell receptor beta chains below, sequenced in a study of blood T cell repertoires in COVID-19. Using immunoSEQ multiplex PCR, the repertoire was profiled, and TCRdb retains in-frame clones only, with some absent. The sample yields a few hundred thousand clones, 75% to 90% seen once. Source material: PBMCs or T cells enriched from blood (not recorded which). All receptors come from a man aged 40-50 years who had recovered from COVID-19.

The rearrangement links TRBV18 to TRBJ2-7; 7 nucleotides agree with TRBD1. With 4 bases clipped from V and 0 bases from J, the junction kept 9 bases outside the gene matches. The CDR3 extends over 16 amino acids. The germline CDR1 and CDR2 sequences are KGHSH and LQKENI. CDR3 in DNA: TGTGCCAGCTCACGAGAACTCAGGGGGACCTCCTACGAGCAGTACTTC. This encodes CASSRELRGTSYEQYF.

The chain uses TRBV7-9 and TRBJ2-1; no definite D call. The CDR3 runs 15 residues. Germline assignment: CDR1 SEHNR and CDR2 FQNEAQ (reference sequence). Deletions cut 3 bases from V and 6 bases from J, with 15 bases between. CDR3 sequence (DNA): TGTGCCAGCAGCTTTGCTTTCGAGAGGAGCAATGAGCAGTTCTTC. Translated: CASSFAFERSNEQFF.

CDR3 in amino acids: CASSIGSGGSYGYTF. In nucleotides, the CDR3 is TGTGCCAGTAGTATCGGATCAGGGGGAAGCTATGGCTACACCTTC. This chain connects TRBV19 to TRBJ1-2, with 7 bases matching TRBD1. Germline trimming cut 3 bases from V and 4 bases from J; bases unmatched to any gene: 8. The CDR3 loop spans 15 amino acids. Germline loops: CDR1 LNHDA, CDR2 SQIVND (reference sequence).

This chain uses TRBV4-1 with TRBJ2-7, with a tentative D call TRBD2 (5 bases). V lost 0 bases and J lost 2, with 8 bases in between. Germline values: CDR1 MGHRA, CDR2 YSYEKL. CDR3 length: 14 residues. The CDR3 DNA follows: TGCGCCAGCAGCCAAGAGAGGGAGACCTACGAGCAGTACTTC. Amino acid sequence: CASSQERETYEQYF.

V usage is TRBV9 and J usage is TRBJ2-5; TRBD2 is a possible D gene (5 bases). V was pared by 4 bases and J by 2 bases, with 15 bases between. The CDR3 contains 15 residues. CDR1 SGDLS and CDR2 YYNGEE come from the germline V gene. The CDR3 region is CASSPHEGRQETQYF. Here the CDR3 DNA reads TGTGCCAGCAGCCCCCATGAGGGAAGGCAAGAGACCCAGTACTTC.

Judged by abundance, this clone is medium-sized. CDR3 in amino acids: CASSIDDSRGSYEQYF. The CDR3 region has the DNA TGTGCCAGTAGTATAGACGACAGTAGAGGCTCTTACGAGCAGTACTTC. V usage is TRBV19 and J usage is TRBJ2-7, with a tentative D call TRBD1 (5 bases). Trimming took 0 bases from V and 4 from J, leaving 16 bases between them. CDR3 length equals 16 residues. Germline lookup yields CDR1 LNHDA and CDR2 SQIVND (reference sequence).

This sequence joins TRBV30 and TRBJ2-3; D perhaps matches TRBD2 (6 bases). The CDR3 is 15 residues long. Germline assignment: CDR1 GTSNPN and CDR2 SVGIG (reference sequence). The CDR3 DNA follows: TGTGCGATGGCGGAGGGAGTAGGGGGCACAGATACGCAGTATTTT. Protein sequence: CAMAEGVGGTDTQYF.

The chain links TRBV5-4 to TRBJ1-4; D possibly corresponds to TRBD1 (5 bases). Deletions cut 4 bases from V and 6 bases from J, with 13 bases between. The CDR3 is 14 residues long. The germline V gene has CDR1 SGHNT and CDR2 YYREEE (reference sequence). The CDR3: CASSPGGGHEKLFF. The CDR3 DNA sequence: TGTGCCAGCAGCCCCGGGGGAGGTCATGAAAAACTGTTTTTT.

The gene calls are TRBV7-9 and TRBJ1-2; tentative D call: TRBD1 (6 bases). CDR1 and CDR2 from the germline V gene are SEHNR and FQNEAQ (reference sequence). V lost 5 bases to trimming and J lost 2 bases, with 12 bases between them. CDR3 length: 14 amino acids. The CDR3: CASSPADRNYGYTF. The CDR3 bases are TGTGCCAGCAGCCCAGCGGACAGAAACTATGGCTACACCTTC.

This rearrangement joins TRBV11-2 to TRBJ2-7, with a weak D call TRBD1 (5 bases). This CDR3 contains 16 residues. Trimming removed 5 bases from V and 0 bases from J, with 17 bases in between. CDR1 and CDR2 (germline): SGHAT, FQNNGV. CDR3 sequence reads: CASSGPPGAASYEQYF. The CDR3 DNA is TGTGCCAGCAGCGGCCCCCCTGGGGCAGCCTCCTACGAGCAGTACTTC.

This rearrangement joins TRBV6-2 or TRBV6-3 to TRBJ2-7, with D hard to call. Trimming removed 6 bases at V and 5 bases at J, with 11 bases between. The CDR3 is 12 amino acids. The germline V gene has CDR1 MNHEY and CDR2 SVGEGT. The CDR3 here is CASSPYRDEQYF. The CDR3 bases are TGTGCCAGCAGCCCTTATCGGGACGAGCAGTACTTC.

This clone was counted once. The chain uses TRBV4-1 and TRBJ1-2, with 12 bases matching TRBD1. The CDR3 is 15 residues long. J was trimmed by 7 bases and V by 2 bases; bases with no gene match: 5. Per the germline V gene, CDR1 is MGHRA and CDR2 is YSYEKL. The CDR3 is CASSQTGQGAPGYTF. For the CDR3, the DNA is TGCGCCAGCAGCCAAACGGGACAGGGGGCCCCTGGCTACACCTTC.

This clone turned up a few times. The chain is built from TRBV29-1 and TRBJ1-1; 7 nucleotides agree with TRBD1. CDR1 is SQVTM and CDR2 is ANQGSEA in the germline V gene. J lost 11 bases, V lost 4 bases, and 4 bases had no gene match. The CDR3 length is 10 residues. CDR3 DNA sequence: TGCAGCGTTGCCGACAGGGATGCTTTCTTT. This encodes CSVADRDAFF.